This T cell receptor (beta chain) is from a study of blood T cell repertoires in COVID-19 (TCRdb year 2020). Looking at the study overall: Samples from collaborators originated in the United States, Italy and Spain and spanned both the acute and convalescent phases of COVID-19. A de-identified subject ID, COVID-19 status, age in years and sex were almost always included in the sample metadata. A freely available public database, intended as a resource for researchers studying the immune response to SARS-CoV-2, is where the repertoires were released. Where available, HLA class I and class II types were taken from metadata supplied by the sample provider and were not determined by assay-based typing. The dataset comprised deeply sampled blood TCRbeta repertoires from subjects exposed to, actively infected with, or recovered from COVID-19. The material from the prospective study consisted of cDNA or gDNA derived from T cells, B-cell-depleted T cells, or PBMCs. The samples were drawn from two sources: the first 160 participants of the ongoing ImmuneRACE study, and fewer than 1,500 subjects contributed by 6 global collaborators. What the authors observed across the whole study: Clinical and demographic metadata were provided uncurated, with the amount varying by source and participant.

TCRbeta CDR3 regions were amplified from genomic DNA using the immunoSEQ Assay, a bias-controlled multiplex PCR. Processing in the source paper ran as follows. The number of nucleated cells in each sample was estimated by amplification of reference gene primers within the assay. To quantify the absolute abundance of each unique TCRbeta CDR3 rearrangement, sequence reads were collapsed and filtered. For each sample, productive Simpson clonality was calculated by taking the square root of Simpson's diversity index across productive rearrangements. Entries here come from immuneACCESS through TCRdb and include only in-frame sequences with V and J called. Some clones fail to appear in such tables; in the studies checked, an unresolved V gene covers under half of the shortfall, and the cause of the remainder is unknown. V, J and clone size are taken as reported in that table, and D and trimming were inferred from the DNA itself. The sample contains 53,000 or so clones, around 80% of them found a single time. The ten largest clonotypes hold 15% of the sample.

Collaborating institutions collected whole blood in K2EDTA tubes following their own protocols. Collaborator samples were shipped for TCRbeta analysis as frozen whole blood, isolated PBMCs, or DNA extracted from either sample type. A note on this clone: No antigen is known for it. There are no base qualities to consult, and no much larger clone falls within one base.

CDR1 and CDR2 are drawn from the germline V gene (reference sequence): WNHNN, SYGVQD. A distance of 10 bases separates the germline ends of V and J, which lose 4 bases and 0 bases respectively. The CDR3, from cysteine to phenylalanine, totals 15 residues. CDR3 DNA is the only sequence kept; it has 45 bases, read in frame from the first base. Here the chain combines TRBV10-1 and TRBJ1-5; a weak D assignment points to TRBD1 (5 bases agree). Material: peripheral blood. The sequence derives from a human donor with active or convalescent COVID-19. The donor label of this sample is uncertain. The CDR3 reads as follows: CASSGGGPSNQPQHF. The DNA sequence is given as TGCGCCAGCAGTGGCGGGGGTCCTAGCAATCAGCCCCAGCATTTT.